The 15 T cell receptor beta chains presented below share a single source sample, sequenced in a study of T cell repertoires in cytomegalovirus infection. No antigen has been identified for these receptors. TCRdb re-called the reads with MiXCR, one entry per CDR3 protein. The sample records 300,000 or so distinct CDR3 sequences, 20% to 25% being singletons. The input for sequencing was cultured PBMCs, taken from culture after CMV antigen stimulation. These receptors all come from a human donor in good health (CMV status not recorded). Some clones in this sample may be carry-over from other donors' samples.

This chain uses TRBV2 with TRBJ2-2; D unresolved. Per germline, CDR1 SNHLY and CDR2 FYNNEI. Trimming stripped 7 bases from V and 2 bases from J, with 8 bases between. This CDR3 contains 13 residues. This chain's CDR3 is CASKVANTGELFF. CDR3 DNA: TGTGCCAGCAAGGTAGCAAACACCGGGGAGCTGTTTTTT.

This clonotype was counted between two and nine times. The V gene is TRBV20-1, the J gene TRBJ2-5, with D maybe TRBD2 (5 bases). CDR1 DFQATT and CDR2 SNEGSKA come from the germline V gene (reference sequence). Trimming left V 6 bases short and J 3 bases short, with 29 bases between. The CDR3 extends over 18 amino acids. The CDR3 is CSALPLRASNSGEETQYF. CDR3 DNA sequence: TGCAGTGCCTTACCCCTACGGGCTAGCAACTCGGGCGAAGAGACCCAGTACTTC.

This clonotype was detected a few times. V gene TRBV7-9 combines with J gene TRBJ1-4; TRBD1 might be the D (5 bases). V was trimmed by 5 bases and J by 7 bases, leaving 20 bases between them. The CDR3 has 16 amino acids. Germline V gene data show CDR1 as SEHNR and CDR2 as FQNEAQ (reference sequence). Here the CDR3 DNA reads TGTGCCAGCAGCCCCCGGGGGACCCAGCAAAGTGAAAAACTGTTTTTT. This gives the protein CASSPRGTQQSEKLFF.

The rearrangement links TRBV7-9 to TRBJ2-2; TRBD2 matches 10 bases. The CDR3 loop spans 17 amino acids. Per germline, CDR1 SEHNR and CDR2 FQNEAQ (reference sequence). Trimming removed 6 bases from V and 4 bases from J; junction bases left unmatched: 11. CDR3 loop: CASSSNRGLAVTGELFF. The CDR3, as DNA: TGTGCCAGCAGTTCTAACCGCGGACTAGCGGTCACCGGGGAGCTGTTTTTT.

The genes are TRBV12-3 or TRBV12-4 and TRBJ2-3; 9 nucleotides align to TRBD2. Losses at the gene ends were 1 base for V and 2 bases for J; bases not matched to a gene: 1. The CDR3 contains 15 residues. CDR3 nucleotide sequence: TGTGCCAGCAGTTTAGGGACTAGCGTCACAGATACGCAGTATTTT. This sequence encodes CASSLGTSVTDTQYF.

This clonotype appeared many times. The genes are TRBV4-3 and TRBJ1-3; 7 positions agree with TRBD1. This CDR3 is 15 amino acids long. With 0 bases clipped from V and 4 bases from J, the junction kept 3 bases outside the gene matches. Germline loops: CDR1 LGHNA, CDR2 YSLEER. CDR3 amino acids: CASSQDPQGGNTIYF. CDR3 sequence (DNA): TGCGCCAGCAGCCAAGATCCACAGGGGGGAAACACCATATATTTT.

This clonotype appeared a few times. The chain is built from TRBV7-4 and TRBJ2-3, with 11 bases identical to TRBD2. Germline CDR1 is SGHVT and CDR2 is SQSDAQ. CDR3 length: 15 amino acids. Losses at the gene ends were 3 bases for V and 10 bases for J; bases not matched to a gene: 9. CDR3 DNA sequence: TGTGCCAGCAGCTTGGAACTAGCGGGGGTCTCGGCGCAGTATTTT. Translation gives CASSLELAGVSAQYF.

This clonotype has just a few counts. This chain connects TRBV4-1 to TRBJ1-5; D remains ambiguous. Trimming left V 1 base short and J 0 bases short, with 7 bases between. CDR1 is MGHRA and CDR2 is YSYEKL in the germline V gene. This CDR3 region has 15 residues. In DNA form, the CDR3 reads TGCGCCAGCAGCCAAGTAGCGTATAGCAATCAGCCCCAGCATTTT. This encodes CASSQVAYSNQPQHF.

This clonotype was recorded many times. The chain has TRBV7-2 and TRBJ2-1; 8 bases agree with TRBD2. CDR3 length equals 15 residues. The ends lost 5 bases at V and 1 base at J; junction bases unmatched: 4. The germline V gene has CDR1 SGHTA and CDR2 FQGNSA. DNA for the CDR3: TGTGCCAGCAGCCCTCGCGGGGGGTCCTACAATGAGCAGTTCTTC. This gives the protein CASSPRGGSYNEQFF.

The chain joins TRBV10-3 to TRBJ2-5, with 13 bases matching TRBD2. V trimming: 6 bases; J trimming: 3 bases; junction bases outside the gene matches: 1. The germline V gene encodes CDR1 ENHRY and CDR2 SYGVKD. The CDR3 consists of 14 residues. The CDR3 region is CAIRGTSGEETQYF. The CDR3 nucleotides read TGTGCCATCAGGGGGACTAGCGGGGAAGAGACCCAGTACTTC.

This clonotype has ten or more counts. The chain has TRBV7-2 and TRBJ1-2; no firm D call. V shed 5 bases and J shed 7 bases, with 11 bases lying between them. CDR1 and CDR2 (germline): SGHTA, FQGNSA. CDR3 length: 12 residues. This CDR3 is CASSPQRRGYTF. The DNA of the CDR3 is TGTGCCAGCAGCCCCCAAAGGCGTGGCTACACCTTC.

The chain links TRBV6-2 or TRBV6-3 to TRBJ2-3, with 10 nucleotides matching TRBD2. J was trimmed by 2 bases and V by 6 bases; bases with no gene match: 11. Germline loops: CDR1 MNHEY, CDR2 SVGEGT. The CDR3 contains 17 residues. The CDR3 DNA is TGTGCCAGCAGAAAATACGGGACTAGCGAGAACACAGATACGCAGTATTTT. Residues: CASRKYGTSENTDTQYF.

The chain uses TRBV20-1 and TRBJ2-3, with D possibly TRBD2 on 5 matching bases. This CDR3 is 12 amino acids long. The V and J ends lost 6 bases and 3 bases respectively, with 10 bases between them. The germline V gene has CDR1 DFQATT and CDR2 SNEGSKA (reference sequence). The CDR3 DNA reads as TGCAGTGCGTCGTGGGAGACAGATACGCAGTATTTT. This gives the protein CSASWETDTQYF.

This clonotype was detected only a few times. DNA for the CDR3: TGCGCCAGCAGCCAAGATGTTCGTCAAGCCCGGAATGAGCAGTTCTTC. Amino acid sequence: CASSQDVRQARNEQFF. The rearrangement links TRBV4-3 to TRBJ2-1, with D unresolved. Looked up from germline, CDR1 is LGHNA and CDR2 is YSLEER. CDR3 size: 16 residues. The germline V and J ends were trimmed by 0 bases and 7 bases, with 16 bases remaining between them.

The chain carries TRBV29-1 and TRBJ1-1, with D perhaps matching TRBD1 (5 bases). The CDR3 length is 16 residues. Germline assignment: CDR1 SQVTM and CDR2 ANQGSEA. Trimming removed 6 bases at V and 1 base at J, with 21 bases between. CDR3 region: CSVTGTVLPSNTEAFF. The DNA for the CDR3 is TGCAGCGTCACCGGGACGGTCCTACCATCGAACACTGAAGCTTTCTTT.